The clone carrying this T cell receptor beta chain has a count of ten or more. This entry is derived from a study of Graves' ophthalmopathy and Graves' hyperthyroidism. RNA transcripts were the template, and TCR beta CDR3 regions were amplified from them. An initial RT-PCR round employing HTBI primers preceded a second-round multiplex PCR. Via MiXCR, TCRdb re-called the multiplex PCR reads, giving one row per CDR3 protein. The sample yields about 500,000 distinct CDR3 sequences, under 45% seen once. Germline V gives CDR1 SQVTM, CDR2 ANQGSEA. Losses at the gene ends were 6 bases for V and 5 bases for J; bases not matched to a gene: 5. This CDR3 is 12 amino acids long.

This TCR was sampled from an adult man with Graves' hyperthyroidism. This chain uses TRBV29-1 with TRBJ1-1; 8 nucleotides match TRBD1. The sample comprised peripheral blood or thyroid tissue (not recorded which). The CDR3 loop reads CSVRQGMTEAFF. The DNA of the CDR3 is TGCAGCGTACGACAGGGGATGACTGAAGCTTTCTTT.